This T cell receptor (beta chain) was obtained from a study of CD8+ T cells in alopecia areata. In the study overall: Tofacitinib continued for 6 to 18 months and was then withheld for 6 months. Study results and limitations: Scalp clonality, together with expanded CD8+ clones among the top 100, fell significantly with tofacitinib.

The length of the CDR3 is 18 residues. CDR1 and CDR2 (germline): SGHNT, YENEEA. V lost 5 bases and J 6 bases, leaving 27 bases between the germline ends. Reverse transcription of extracted RNA yielded cDNA, which provided the sequencing template. Profiling relied on immunoSEQ multiplex PCR, and the TCRdb table lists in-frame clones only, not all of them. The sample lists 200,000 to 250,000 clones, around three fifths occurring once. A remark on this clone: As yet, its antigen is unknown.

Treatment reported: oral pan-JAK inhibitor, 5-10 mg twice daily. The source was CD4+ T cells sorted from blood, collected at week 4, from a patient treated with tofacitinib. The V call is TRBV11-3, the J call TRBJ2-3; weak D call: TRBD2 (7 bases). The origin of this receptor is a human donor with alopecia areata. The CDR3 region is CASSPMPKFGGASDTQYF. In DNA form, the CDR3 reads TGTGCCAGCAGCCCAATGCCCAAGTTTGGGGGGGCATCTGATACGCAGTATTTT.